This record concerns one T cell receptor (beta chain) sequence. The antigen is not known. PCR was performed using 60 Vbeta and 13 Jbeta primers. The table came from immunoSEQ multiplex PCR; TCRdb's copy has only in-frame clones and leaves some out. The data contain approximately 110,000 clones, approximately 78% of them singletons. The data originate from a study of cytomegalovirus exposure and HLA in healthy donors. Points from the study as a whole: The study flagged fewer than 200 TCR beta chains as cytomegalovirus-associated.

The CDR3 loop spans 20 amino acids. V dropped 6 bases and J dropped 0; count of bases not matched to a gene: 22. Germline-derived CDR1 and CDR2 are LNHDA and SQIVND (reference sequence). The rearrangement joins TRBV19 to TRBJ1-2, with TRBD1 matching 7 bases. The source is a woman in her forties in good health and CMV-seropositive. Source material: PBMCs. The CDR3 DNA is TGTGCCAGTAGCCGCGGTTGGGCGAGGTTGGACAGGACCTCTAACTATGGCTACACCTTC. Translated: CASSRGWARLDRTSNYGYTF.